Presented here are 23 T cell receptor beta chains from one specimen sequenced in a study of spatial heterogeneity in lung cancer. TCRdb recomputed calls from the 5' RACE reads with MiXCR, one row per CDR3 protein. The repertoire consists of around 48,000 distinct CDR3 sequences, with 5.3% occurring once and the leading ten covering approximately 12%. The time point here: sample taken at primary tumor resection. The sequenced sample was PBMCs, obtained at surgery. The receptors come from a male donor with early-stage non-small cell lung cancer.

This clonotype was observed many times. The chain carries TRBV12-3 or TRBV12-4 and TRBJ2-3; 8 bases line up with TRBD1. This CDR3 is 14 amino acids long. Trimming removed 6 bases from V and 1 base from J; junction bases left unmatched: 3. CDR3 sequence (DNA): TGTGCCAGCAGGAAGACAGGGGGCACAGATACGCAGTATTTT. Amino acid sequence: CASRKTGGTDTQYF.

The gene calls are TRBV2 and TRBJ2-3, with 10 bases that match TRBD2. V shed 6 bases and J 6 bases; nucleotides not matched to a gene: 9. The CDR3 runs 15 residues. Germline lookup yields CDR1 SNHLY and CDR2 FYNNEI. The CDR3 nucleotides are TGTGCCAGCAGGCCCAAGCGGGAGGGCCGGGATACGCAGTATTTT. It specifies CASRPKREGRDTQYF.

This clonotype was seen repeatedly, ten times or more. The V and J genes are TRBV3-1 and TRBJ1-1, with no clear D. CDR1 is LGHDT and CDR2 is YNNKEL in the germline V gene (reference sequence). The CDR3 has 14 amino acids. Trimming cost V 5 bases and J 11 bases, with 21 bases left between them. CDR3 in DNA: TGTGCCAGCAGCAGGCTAGACATGGATGGACGCGCTTTCTTT. Amino acid sequence: CASSRLDMDGRAFF.

This clonotype was counted at least ten times. This sequence joins TRBV20-1 and TRBJ1-5, with 10 nucleotides matching TRBD1. V was clipped by 3 bases and J by 6 bases; unmatched bases: 8. The CDR3 sequence is 15 residues long. The germline gives CDR1 DFQATT, CDR2 SNEGSKA (reference sequence). CDR3 loop: CSASQTGGSGQPQHF. In DNA form, the CDR3 reads TGCAGTGCTAGCCAGACAGGGGGCTCGGGTCAGCCCCAGCATTTT.

Regarding this clonotype: Being one base from a much bigger clone, this may be a read error. DNA of the CDR3: TGTGCCAACAGCCAAGATCGGGACAGGTTTAGCTACGAGCAGTACTTC. Its protein product is CANSQDRDRFSYEQYF. The V and J genes are TRBV4-2 and TRBJ2-7, with 8 bases fitting TRBD1. Germline V gene lookup returns CDR1 LGHNA and CDR2 YNFKEQ. The CDR3 consists of 16 residues.

This clonotype was seen ten or more times. This chain links TRBV7-2 with TRBJ2-1; 13 nucleotides agree with TRBD2. The germline V gene encodes CDR1 SGHTA and CDR2 FQGNSA. The V and J ends lost 1 base and 10 bases, in that order; junction bases with no gene match: 7. The CDR3 is made up of 16 amino acids. In DNA form, the CDR3 reads TGTGCCAGCAGCTTAGTCCGGACTAGCGGGAGTAACGAGCAGTTCTTC. Protein sequence: CASSLVRTSGSNEQFF.

Many counts were recorded for this clonotype. The J gene is TRBJ1-5, the V gene TRBV6-2 or TRBV6-3, with D perhaps matching TRBD1 (6 bases). V gave up 5 bases and J gave up 4 bases, with 21 bases separating them. This CDR3 spans 17 amino acids. Per germline, CDR1 MNHEY and CDR2 SVGEGT. The CDR3 bases are TGTGCCAGCAGTAAACTTCCGGGACAAGTTAGAAATCAGCCCCAGCATTTT. Protein product: CASSKLPGQVRNQPQHF.

Regarding this clonotype: This may come from a read error, since a much larger clone is one base off. The chain links TRBV28 to TRBJ2-7; D ambiguous. Germline CDR1 reads MDHEN; CDR2 reads SYDVKM. The CDR3 runs 11 residues. Trimming removed 7 bases from V and 3 bases from J, with 7 bases in between. This chain's CDR3 is CASNKGYEQYF. The CDR3 coding sequence is TGTGCCAGCAACAAGGGCTACGAGCAGTACTTC.

This clonotype showed up many times. This chain uses TRBV5-1 with TRBJ1-3, with D uncertain. V lost 4 bases to trimming and J lost 9 bases, with 14 bases between them. The CDR3 covers 13 residues. Germline CDR1 and CDR2: SGHRS and YFSETQ. CDR3 sequence (DNA): TGCGCCAGCAGCGCCCTAGGAGGCGCCACCATATATTTT. Translation gives CASSALGGATIYF.

This clonotype was found many times. The V call is TRBV9, the J call TRBJ2-1; D remains ambiguous. The CDR3 consists of 14 residues. V was pared by 3 bases and J by 4 bases, with 11 bases between. The germline V gene has CDR1 SGDLS and CDR2 YYNGEE. CDR3 region: CASSAESWYNEQFF. In DNA form, the CDR3 reads TGTGCCAGCAGCGCCGAATCGTGGTACAATGAGCAGTTCTTC.

This clonotype showed up many times. The chain carries TRBV5-4 and TRBJ2-1; possibly TRBD2 for D (5 bases). The CDR3 is 13 amino acids. V lost 4 bases, J lost 3 bases, and 8 bases lay in between. Germline V CDR1 and CDR2: SGHNT, YYREEE (reference sequence). The CDR3 DNA reads TGTGCCAGCAGCAGTACTAGCTACAATGAGCAGTTCTTC. Protein: CASSSTSYNEQFF.

The J gene is TRBJ2-5, the V gene TRBV20-1; 7 bases fit TRBD2. J was trimmed by 5 bases and V by 4 bases; bases with no gene match: 13. The length of the CDR3 is 15 residues. Germline lookup yields CDR1 DFQATT and CDR2 SNEGSKA (reference sequence). In DNA, the CDR3 is TGCAGTGCTATGGGGGACTACCGGAATGTGGAGACCCAGTACTTC. Translation gives CSAMGDYRNVETQYF.

This clonotype was found many times. The chain carries TRBV18 and TRBJ2-5; 7 bases fit TRBD2. Germline loops: CDR1 KGHSH, CDR2 LQKENI. The trim removed 3 bases at V and 3 bases at J, leaving 7 bases unmatched. This CDR3 spans 15 amino acids. This CDR3 is CASSPRPGGEETQYF. The CDR3 DNA sequence: TGTGCCAGCTCACCCCGCCCGGGAGGAGAAGAGACCCAGTACTTC.

Ten or more counts support this clonotype. CDR3 coding DNA: TGCGCCAGCGGAAGAGGAGAGCCCACGGTGGGGCAGTATTTT. This codes for CASGRGEPTVGQYF. The chain combines TRBV5-1 with TRBJ2-3; no reliable D call. Germline V lookup: CDR1 SGHRS, CDR2 YFSETQ. Trimming left V 7 bases short and J 11 bases short, with 23 bases between. The CDR3 is 14 residues long.

This clonotype was seen many times. The chain uses TRBV27 and TRBJ2-3; possible D gene TRBD1, 5 bases. The ends were cut back, 3 bases at V and 10 bases at J, with 11 bases in the middle. The CDR3 runs 12 residues. CDR1 and CDR2 (germline): MNHEY, SMNVEV (reference sequence). In DNA, the CDR3 is TGTGCCAGCAGTTTCAGCCAGGGATCGCAGTATTTT. Protein sequence: CASSFSQGSQYF.

This clonotype showed up many times. J is TRBJ2-1 and V is TRBV24-1; 9 bases align to TRBD2. The CDR3 length is 15 residues. Germline loops: CDR1 KGHDR, CDR2 SFDVKD. V dropped 4 bases and J dropped 2; count of bases not matched to a gene: 2. CDR3 in DNA: TGTGCCACCAGTGACCCTAGCGGGACCTACAATGAGCAGTTCTTC. The encoded protein is CATSDPSGTYNEQFF.

This clonotype showed up many times. The chain couples TRBV27 to TRBJ2-1, with D tentatively TRBD2 (5 bases). The V end lost 5 bases, the J end lost 4 bases, and 12 bases lay between the germline ends. Germline CDR1 and CDR2: MNHEY and SMNVEV (reference sequence). The CDR3 length is 14 residues. The DNA for the CDR3 is TGTGCCAGCAGTAGGCAAGGAGGTTACAATGAGCAGTTCTTC. Translation: CASSRQGGYNEQFF.

This clonotype has at least ten counts. The chain carries TRBV2 and TRBJ2-5, with 7 bases aligning to TRBD2. The CDR3 runs 14 residues. V lost 2 bases, J lost 2 bases, and 2 bases stayed unmatched. Germline V gene sequence: CDR1 SNHLY, CDR2 FYNNEI. The CDR3 sequence is CASSELAVQETQYF. The CDR3 DNA is TGTGCCAGCAGTGAACTAGCGGTTCAAGAGACCCAGTACTTC.

This clonotype was observed many times. The chain recombines TRBV5-5 with TRBJ2-5, with 7 bases aligning to TRBD1. V was clipped by 4 bases and J by 3 bases; unmatched bases: 6. There are 14 residues in the CDR3. Germline V lookup: CDR1 SGHKS, CDR2 YYEKEE (reference sequence). The CDR3 DNA reads TGTGCCAGCAGCCCCCAGACAGGGAAAGAGACCCAGTACTTC. This translates into CASSPQTGKETQYF.

This clonotype was recorded at least ten times. This chain joins TRBV12-3 or TRBV12-4 and TRBJ1-3, with 7 bases identical to TRBD1. V lost 6 bases to trimming and J lost 2 bases; unmatched junction nucleotides: 4. CDR3 length: 14 residues. The CDR3 here is CASSPDRAGNTIYF. In nucleotides, the CDR3 is TGTGCCAGCAGCCCAGACAGGGCTGGAAACACCATATATTTT.

This clonotype was seen repeatedly, ten times or more. CDR3 bases: TGTGCCAGCAGTCGAGCACGACAGGCCCAAGAGACCCAGTACTTC. Its translation: CASSRARQAQETQYF. The rearrangement joins TRBV12-3 or TRBV12-4 to TRBJ2-5, with D possibly matching TRBD1 (6 bases). V lost 5 bases and J 1 base, leaving 14 bases between the germline ends. This CDR3 contains 15 residues.

This clonotype was counted many times. This chain joins TRBV7-2 and TRBJ2-1; D gene ambiguous. The CDR3 runs 15 residues. Germline values: CDR1 SGHTA, CDR2 FQGNSA. V dropped 1 base and J dropped 0 bases, with 7 bases sitting between them. CDR3 DNA: TGTGCCAGCAGCTTAGTTGCTAGCTCCTACAATGAGCAGTTCTTC. Translated, it gives CASSLVASSYNEQFF.

This clonotype has ten or more counts. The rearrangement uses TRBV20-1 and TRBJ2-3; 9 bases line up with TRBD2. Germline V gene sequence: CDR1 DFQATT, CDR2 SNEGSKA (reference sequence). CDR3 length: 15 residues. V shed 8 bases, J shed 1 base, and the junction held 10 bases outside the gene matches. CDR3 in amino acids: CSRLAGKGGTDTQYF. The CDR3 DNA reads as TGCAGTCGGCTAGCGGGAAAGGGGGGCACAGATACGCAGTATTTT.